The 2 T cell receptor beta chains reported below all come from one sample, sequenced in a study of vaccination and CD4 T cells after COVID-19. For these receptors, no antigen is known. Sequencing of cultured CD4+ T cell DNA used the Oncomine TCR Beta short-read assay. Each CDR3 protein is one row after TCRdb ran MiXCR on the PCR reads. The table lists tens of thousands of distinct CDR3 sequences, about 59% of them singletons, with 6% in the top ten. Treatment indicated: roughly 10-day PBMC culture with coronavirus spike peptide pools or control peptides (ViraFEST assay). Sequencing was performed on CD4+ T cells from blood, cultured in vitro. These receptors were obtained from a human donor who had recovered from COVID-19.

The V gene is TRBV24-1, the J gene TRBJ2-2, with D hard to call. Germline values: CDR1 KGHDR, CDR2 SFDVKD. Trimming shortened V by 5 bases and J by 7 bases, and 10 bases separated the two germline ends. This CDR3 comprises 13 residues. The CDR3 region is CATSVGWGGELFF. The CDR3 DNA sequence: TGTGCCACCAGTGTTGGGTGGGGCGGGGAGCTGTTTTTT.

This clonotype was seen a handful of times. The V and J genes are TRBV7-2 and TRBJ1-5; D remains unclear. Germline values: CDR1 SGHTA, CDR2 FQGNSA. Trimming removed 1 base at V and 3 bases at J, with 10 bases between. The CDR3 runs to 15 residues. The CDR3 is CASSLVTGFNQPQHF. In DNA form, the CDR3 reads TGTGCCAGCAGCTTAGTCACGGGGTTCAATCAGCCCCAGCATTTT.